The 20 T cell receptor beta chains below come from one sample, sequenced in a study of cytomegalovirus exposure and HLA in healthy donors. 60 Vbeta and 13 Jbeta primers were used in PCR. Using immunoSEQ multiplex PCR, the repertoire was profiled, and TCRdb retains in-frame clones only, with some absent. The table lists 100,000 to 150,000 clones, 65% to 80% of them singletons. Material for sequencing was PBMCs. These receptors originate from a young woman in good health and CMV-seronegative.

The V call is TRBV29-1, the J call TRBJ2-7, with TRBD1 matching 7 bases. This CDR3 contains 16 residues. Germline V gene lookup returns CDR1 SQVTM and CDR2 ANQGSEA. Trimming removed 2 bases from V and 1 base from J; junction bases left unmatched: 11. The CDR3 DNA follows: TGCAGCGTTGAATTACCGGGACAGAGATCTTCCTACGAGCAGTACTTC. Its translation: CSVELPGQRSSYEQYF.

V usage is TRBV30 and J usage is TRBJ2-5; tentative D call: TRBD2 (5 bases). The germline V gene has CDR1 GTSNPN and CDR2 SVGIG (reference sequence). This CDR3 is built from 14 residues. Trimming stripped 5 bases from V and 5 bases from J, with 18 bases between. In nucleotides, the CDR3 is TGTGCCTGGGCCCCGGTCCCGGGGATGGAGACCCAGTACTTC. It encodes CAWAPVPGMETQYF.

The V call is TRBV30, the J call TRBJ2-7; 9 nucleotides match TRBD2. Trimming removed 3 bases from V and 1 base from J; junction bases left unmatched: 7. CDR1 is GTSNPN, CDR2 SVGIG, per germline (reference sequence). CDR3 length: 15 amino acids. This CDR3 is CAWRLAGASSYEQYF. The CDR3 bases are TGTGCCTGGAGATTAGCGGGAGCCAGTTCCTACGAGCAGTACTTC.

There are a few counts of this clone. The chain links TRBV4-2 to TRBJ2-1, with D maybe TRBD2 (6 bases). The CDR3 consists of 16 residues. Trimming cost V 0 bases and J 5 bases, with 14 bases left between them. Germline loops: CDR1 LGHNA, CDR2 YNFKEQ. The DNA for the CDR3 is TGTGCCAGCAGCCAAGATCACGGGAGACCGAACAATGAGCAGTTCTTC. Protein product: CASSQDHGRPNNEQFF.

The DNA for the CDR3 is TGTGCCAGCAGTTATTTGACAGGGGGCTCGAGTGAGCAGTACTTC. It is translated as CASSYLTGGSSEQYF. V usage is TRBV6-6 and J usage is TRBJ2-7; 10 nucleotides match TRBD1. After removal of 3 bases from V and 7 bases from J, the junction contained 9 bases not matched to a gene. CDR1 and CDR2 (germline): MNHNY, SVGAGI (reference sequence). The CDR3 spans 15 residues.

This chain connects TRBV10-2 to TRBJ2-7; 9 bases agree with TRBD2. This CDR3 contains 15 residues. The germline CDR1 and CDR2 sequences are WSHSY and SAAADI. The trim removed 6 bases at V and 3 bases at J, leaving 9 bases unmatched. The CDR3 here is CASRPGLARVYEQYF. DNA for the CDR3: TGCGCCAGCAGACCCGGACTAGCGAGAGTCTACGAGCAGTACTTC.

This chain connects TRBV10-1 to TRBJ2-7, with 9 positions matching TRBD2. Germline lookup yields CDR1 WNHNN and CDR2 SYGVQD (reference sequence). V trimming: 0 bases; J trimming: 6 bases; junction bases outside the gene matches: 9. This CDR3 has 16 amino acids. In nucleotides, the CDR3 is TGCGCCAGCAGTGAGTCGACCGGCGGGAGGGCCCTCGAGCAGTACTTC. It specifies CASSESTGGRALEQYF.

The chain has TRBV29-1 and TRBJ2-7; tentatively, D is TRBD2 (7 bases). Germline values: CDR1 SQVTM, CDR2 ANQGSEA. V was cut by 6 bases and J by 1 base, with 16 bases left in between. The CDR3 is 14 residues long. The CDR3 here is CSVLVGGRSYEQYF. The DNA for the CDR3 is TGCAGCGTACTCGTGGGGGGGCGTTCCTACGAGCAGTACTTC.

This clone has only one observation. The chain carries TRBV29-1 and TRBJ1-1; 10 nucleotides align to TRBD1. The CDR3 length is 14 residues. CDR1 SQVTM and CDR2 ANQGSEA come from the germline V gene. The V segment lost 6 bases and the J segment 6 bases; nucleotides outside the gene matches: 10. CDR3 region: CSVGLGQGKPEAFF. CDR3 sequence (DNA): TGCAGCGTCGGCCTGGGACAGGGGAAGCCTGAAGCTTTCTTT.

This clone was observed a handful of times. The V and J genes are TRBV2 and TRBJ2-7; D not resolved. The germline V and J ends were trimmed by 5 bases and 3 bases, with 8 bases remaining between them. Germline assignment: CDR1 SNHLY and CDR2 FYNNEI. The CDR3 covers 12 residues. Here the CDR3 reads CASSFLVYEQYF. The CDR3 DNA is TGTGCCAGCAGTTTCCTAGTCTACGAGCAGTACTTC.

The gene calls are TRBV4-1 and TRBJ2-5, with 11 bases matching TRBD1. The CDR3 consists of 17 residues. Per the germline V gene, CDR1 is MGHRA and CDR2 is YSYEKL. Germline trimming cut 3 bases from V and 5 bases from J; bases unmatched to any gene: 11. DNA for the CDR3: TGCGCCAGCAGCCACACATCGGGACAGGGGGTTGAGGAGACCCAGTACTTC. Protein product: CASSHTSGQGVEETQYF.

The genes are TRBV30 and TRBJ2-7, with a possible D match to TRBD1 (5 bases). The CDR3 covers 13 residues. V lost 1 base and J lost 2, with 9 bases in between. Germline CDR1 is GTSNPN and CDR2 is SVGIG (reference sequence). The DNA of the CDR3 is TGTGCCTGGAGTGGTCAGGGCCCCTACGAGCAGTACTTC. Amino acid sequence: CAWSGQGPYEQYF.

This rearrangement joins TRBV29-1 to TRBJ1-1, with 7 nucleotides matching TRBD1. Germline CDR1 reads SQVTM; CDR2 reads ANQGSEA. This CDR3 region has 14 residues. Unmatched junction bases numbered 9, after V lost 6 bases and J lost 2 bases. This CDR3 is CSVVPGTANTEAFF. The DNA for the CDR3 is TGCAGCGTGGTTCCCGGGACAGCTAACACTGAAGCTTTCTTT.

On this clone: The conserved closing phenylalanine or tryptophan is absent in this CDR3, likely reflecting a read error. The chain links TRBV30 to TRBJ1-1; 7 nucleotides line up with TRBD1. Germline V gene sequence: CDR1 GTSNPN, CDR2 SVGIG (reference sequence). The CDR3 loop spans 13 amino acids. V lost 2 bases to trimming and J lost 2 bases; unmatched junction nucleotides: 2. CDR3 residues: CAWSRDSNTEAFL. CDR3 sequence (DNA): TGTGCCTGGAGTCGGGACAGCAACACTGAAGCTTTCTTG.

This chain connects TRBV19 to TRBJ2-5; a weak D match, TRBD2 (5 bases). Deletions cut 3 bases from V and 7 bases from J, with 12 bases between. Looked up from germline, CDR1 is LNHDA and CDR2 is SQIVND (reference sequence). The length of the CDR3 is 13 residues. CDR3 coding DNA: TGTGCCAGTAGTATGGCATCGGGGTCGACCCAGTACTTC. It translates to CASSMASGSTQYF.

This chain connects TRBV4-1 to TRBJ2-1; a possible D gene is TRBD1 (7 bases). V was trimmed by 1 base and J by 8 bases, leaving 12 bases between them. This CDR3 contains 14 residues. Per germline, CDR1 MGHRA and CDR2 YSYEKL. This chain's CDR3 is CASSQGGTVYEQFF. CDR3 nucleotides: TGCGCCAGCAGCCAAGGCGGGACAGTTTATGAGCAGTTCTTC.

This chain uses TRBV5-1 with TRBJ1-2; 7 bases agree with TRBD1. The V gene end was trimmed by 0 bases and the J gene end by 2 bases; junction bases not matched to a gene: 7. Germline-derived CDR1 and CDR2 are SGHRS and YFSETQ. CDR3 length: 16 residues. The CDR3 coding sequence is TGCGCCAGCAGCTTGGGGCCTGACAGGGTGAACTATGGCTACACCTTC. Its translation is CASSLGPDRVNYGYTF. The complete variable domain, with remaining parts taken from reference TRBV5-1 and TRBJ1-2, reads KAGVTQTPRYLIKTRGQQVTLSCSPISGHRSVSWYQQTPGQGLQFLFEYFSETQRNKGNFPGRFSGRQFSNSRSEMNVSTLELGDSALYLCASSLGPDRVNYGYTFGSGTRLTVV.

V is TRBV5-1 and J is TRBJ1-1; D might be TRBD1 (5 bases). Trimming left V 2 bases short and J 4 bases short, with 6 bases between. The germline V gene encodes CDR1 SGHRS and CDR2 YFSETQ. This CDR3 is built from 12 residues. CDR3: CASSFGGTEAFF. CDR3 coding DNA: TGCGCCAGCAGCTTCGGGGGCACTGAAGCTTTCTTT.

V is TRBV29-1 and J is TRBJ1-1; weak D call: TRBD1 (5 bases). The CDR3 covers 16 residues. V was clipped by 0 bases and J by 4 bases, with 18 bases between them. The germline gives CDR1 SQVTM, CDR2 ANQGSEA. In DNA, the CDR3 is TGCAGCGTTGAAGATGGGGGGGGGAGCGGTGGCACTGAAGCTTTCTTT. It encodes CSVEDGGGSGGTEAFF.

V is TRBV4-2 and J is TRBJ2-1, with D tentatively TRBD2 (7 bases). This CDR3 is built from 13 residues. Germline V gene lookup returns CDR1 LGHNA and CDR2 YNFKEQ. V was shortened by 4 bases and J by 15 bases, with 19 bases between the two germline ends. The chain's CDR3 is CASSPFGEGVGFF. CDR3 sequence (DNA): TGTGCCAGCAGCCCATTCGGGGAGGGGGTAGGGTTCTTC.